The clone carrying this T cell receptor (beta chain) came up a few times. Antigen: not known. Other DNA sequences from this sample encode an identical CDR3 as well. The data were taken from a study of cytomegalovirus exposure and HLA in healthy donors. Across the whole study: A data release that came early held approximately 85 million unique TCRs from HLA-typed donors. Regarding the study as a whole: Most CMV-associated TCR beta chains appeared HLA-restricted in a later analysis. The classifier, whose performance was assessed in both the original and validation cohorts, reportedly diagnosed cytomegalovirus status with high specificity and sensitivity. Donor immune exposure was known only as CMV serostatus.

V lost 0 bases to trimming and J lost 1 base, with 5 bases between them. CDR3 size: 14 residues. In germline, CDR1 is SGHRS, CDR2 YFSETQ. 60 Vbeta and 13 Jbeta primers were used in PCR. Method: immunoSEQ multiplex PCR; TCRdb's copy keeps in-frame clones and lacks some. The sample lists about 150,000 clones; more than 9.5% were seen once. The sequenced sample was PBMCs. This chain connects TRBV5-1 to TRBJ1-3; D not resolved. This TCR derives from a man over 45 in good health and CMV-seronegative. CDR3 loop: CASSLGASGNTIYF. CDR3 bases: TGCGCCAGCAGCTTGGGGGCATCTGGAAACACCATATATTTT.